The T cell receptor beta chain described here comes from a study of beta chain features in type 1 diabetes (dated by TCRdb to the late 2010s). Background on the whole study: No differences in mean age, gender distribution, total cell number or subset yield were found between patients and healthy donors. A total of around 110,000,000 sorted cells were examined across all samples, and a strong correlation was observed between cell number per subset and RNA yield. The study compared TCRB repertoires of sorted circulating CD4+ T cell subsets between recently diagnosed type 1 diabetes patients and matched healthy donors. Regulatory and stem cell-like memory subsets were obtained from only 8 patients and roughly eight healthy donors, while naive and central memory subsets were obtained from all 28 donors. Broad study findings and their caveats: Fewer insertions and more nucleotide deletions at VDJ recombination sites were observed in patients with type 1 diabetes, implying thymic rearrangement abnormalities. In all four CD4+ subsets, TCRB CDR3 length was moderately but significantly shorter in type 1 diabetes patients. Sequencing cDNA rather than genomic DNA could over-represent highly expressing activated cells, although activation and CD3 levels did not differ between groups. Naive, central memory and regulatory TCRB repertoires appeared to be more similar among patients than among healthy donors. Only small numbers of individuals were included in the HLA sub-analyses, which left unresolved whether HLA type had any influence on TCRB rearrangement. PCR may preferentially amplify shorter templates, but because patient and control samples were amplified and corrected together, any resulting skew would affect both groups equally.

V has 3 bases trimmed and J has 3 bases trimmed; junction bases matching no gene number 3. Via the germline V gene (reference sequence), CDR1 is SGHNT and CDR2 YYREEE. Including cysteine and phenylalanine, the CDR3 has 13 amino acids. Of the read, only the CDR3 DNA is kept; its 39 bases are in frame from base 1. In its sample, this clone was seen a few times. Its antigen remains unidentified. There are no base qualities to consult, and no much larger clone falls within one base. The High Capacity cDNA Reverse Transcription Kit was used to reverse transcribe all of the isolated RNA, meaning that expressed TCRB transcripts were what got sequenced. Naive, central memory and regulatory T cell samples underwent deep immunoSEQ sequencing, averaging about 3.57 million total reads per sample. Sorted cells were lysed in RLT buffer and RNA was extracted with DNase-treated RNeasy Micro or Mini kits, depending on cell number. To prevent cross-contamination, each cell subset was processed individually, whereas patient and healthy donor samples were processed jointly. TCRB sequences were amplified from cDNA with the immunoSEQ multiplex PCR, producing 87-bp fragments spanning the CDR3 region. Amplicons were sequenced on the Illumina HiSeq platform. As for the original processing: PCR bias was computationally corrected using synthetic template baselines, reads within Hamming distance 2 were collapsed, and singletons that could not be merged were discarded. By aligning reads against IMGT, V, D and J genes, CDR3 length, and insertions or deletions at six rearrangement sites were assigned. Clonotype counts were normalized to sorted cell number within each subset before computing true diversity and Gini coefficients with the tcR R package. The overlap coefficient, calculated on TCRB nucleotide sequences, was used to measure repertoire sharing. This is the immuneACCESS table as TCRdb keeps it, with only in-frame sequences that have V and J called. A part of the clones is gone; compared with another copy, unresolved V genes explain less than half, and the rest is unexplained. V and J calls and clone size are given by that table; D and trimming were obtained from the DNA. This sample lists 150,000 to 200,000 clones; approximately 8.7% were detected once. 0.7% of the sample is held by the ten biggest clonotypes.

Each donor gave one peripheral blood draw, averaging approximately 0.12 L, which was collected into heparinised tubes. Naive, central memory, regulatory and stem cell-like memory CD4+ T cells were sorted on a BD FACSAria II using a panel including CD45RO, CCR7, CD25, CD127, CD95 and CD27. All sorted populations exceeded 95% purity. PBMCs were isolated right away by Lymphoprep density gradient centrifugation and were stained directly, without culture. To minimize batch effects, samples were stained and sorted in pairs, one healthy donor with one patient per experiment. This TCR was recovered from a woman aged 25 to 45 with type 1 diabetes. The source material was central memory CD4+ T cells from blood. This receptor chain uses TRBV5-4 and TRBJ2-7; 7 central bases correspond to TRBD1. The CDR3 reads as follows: CASSWGQRYEQYF. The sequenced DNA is TGTGCCAGCAGCTGGGGACAGCGCTACGAGCAGTACTTC. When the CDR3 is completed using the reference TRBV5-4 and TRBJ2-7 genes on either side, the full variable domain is ETGVTQSPTHLIKTRGQQVTLRCSSQSGHNTVSWYQQALGQGPQFIFQYYREEENGRGNFPPRFSGLQFPNYSSELNVNALELDDSALYLCASSWGQRYEQYFGPGTRLTVT.